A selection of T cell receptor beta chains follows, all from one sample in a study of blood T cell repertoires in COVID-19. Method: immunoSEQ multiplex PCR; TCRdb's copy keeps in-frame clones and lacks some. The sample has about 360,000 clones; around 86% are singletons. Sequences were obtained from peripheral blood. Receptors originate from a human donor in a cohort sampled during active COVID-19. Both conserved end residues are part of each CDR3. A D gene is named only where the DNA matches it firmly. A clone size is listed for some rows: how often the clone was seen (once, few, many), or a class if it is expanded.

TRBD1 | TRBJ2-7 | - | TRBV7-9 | CASSTGQGGEQYF | TGTGCCAGCAGCACCGGACAGGGGGGCGAGCAGTACTTC
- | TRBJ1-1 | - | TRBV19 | CASSGGRTEAFF | TGTGCCAGTAGCGGGGGGCGAACTGAAGCTTTCTTT
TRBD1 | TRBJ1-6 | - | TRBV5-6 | CASTVDRGPNSPLHF | TGTGCCAGCACGGTGGACAGGGGGCCTAATTCACCCCTCCACTTT
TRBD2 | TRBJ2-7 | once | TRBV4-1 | CASSRQTSGGNYEQYF | TGCGCCAGCAGCCGTCAGACTAGCGGGGGCAACTACGAGCAGTACTTC
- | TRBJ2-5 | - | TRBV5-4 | CASSNGIGLLGTQYF | TGTGCCAGCAGCAACGGGATCGGGTTGTTGGGGACCCAGTACTTC
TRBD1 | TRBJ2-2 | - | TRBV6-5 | CASSFDRGPGELFF | TGTGCCAGCAGTTTCGACAGGGGGCCCGGGGAGCTGTTTTTT
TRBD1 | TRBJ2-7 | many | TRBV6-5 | CASSYSDGTGAYEQYF | TGTGCCAGCAGTTACTCCGATGGGACAGGGGCCTACGAGCAGTACTTC
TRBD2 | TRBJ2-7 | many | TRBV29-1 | CSVVWAGAYEQYF | TGCAGCGTTGTGTGGGCGGGAGCCTACGAGCAGTACTTC
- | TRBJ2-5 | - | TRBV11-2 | CASSPGTRSGETQYF | TGTGCCAGCAGCCCCGGGACAAGGTCTGGAGAGACCCAGTACTTC
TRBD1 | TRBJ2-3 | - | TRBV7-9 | CASSQGTGGKGTDTQYF | TGTGCCAGCAGCCAAGGGACAGGGGGAAAGGGCACAGATACGCAGTATTTT
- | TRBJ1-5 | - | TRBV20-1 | CSASGSIEEPQHF | TGCAGTGCTAGTGGCTCGATCGAGGAGCCCCAGCATTTT
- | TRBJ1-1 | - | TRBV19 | CASSIAEGNTEAFF | TGTGCCAGTAGTATAGCTGAGGGGAACACTGAAGCTTTCTTT
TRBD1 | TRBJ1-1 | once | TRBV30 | CAWGIRTGANTEAFF | TGTGCCTGGGGTATTAGGACAGGAGCGAACACTGAAGCTTTCTTT
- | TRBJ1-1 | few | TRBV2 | CASSEILRDTYTEAFF | TGTGCCAGCAGTGAAATCCTCCGGGACACCTACACTGAAGCTTTCTTT
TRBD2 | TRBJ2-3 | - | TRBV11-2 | CASSLDWLAVSTDTQYF | TGTGCCAGCAGCTTAGATTGGCTAGCGGTTAGCACAGATACGCAGTATTTT
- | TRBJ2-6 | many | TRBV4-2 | CASSQDSEQASGANVLTF | TGTGCCAGCAGCCAAGATTCCGAACAGGCCTCTGGGGCCAACGTCCTGACTTTC
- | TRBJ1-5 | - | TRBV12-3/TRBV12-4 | CASRPGVYQPQHF | TGTGCCAGCAGACCGGGGGTTTATCAGCCCCAGCATTTT
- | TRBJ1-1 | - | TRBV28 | CASNRNTEAFF | TGTGCCAGTAATAGGAACACTGAAGCTTTCTTT
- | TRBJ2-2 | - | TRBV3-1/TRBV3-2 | CASNPGVTGELFF | TGTGCCAGCAACCCAGGGGTGACCGGGGAGCTGTTTTTT
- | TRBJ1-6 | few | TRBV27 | CASSLSVLGAMGSPLHF | TGTGCCAGCAGTTTATCGGTCTTGGGAGCCATGGGTTCACCCCTCCACTTT
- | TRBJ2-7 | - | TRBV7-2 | CASSSGTEGGYEQYF | TGTGCCAGCAGCTCCGGCACGGAGGGGGGGTACGAGCAGTACTTC
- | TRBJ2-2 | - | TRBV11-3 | CASSLFGQNTGELFF | TGTGCCAGCAGCTTATTCGGACAGAACACCGGGGAGCTGTTTTTT
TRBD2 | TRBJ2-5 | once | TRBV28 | CASSSGAGDQETQYF | TGTGCCAGCTCCTCCGGAGCGGGGGACCAAGAGACCCAGTACTTC
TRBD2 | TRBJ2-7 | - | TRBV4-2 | CASSQAAGGTYEQYF | TGTGCCAGCAGCCAAGCGGCGGGGGGAACCTACGAGCAGTACTTC
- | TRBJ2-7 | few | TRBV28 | CASGPRDASSSYEQYF | TGTGCCAGCGGCCCCCGGGATGCCTCGAGCTCCTACGAGCAGTACTTC
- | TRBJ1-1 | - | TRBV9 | CASRRAMNTEAFF | TGTGCCAGCAGGCGGGCGATGAACACTGAAGCTTTCTTT
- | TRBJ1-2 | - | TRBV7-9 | CASSLEQWRLGYTF | TGTGCCAGCAGCTTAGAGCAGTGGAGGCTAGGCTACACCTTC
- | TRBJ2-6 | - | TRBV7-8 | CASSLDREGGVLTF | TGTGCCAGCAGCTTAGACAGGGAGGGTGGCGTCCTGACTTTC
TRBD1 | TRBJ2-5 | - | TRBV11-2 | CASSLHPGGTETQYF | TGTGCCAGCAGCTTACACCCAGGGGGAACGGAGACCCAGTACTTC
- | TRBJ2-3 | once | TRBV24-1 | CATSDSIRGTDTQYF | TGTGCCACCAGTGATTCGATCAGGGGCACAGATACGCAGTATTTT
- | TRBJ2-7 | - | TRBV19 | CASSKRGMAYEQYF | TGTGCCAGTAGTAAGAGAGGTATGGCCTACGAGCAGTACTTC
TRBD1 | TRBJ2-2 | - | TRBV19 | CASSRDRDTGELFF | TGTGCCAGTAGTCGCGACAGGGACACCGGGGAGCTGTTTTTT
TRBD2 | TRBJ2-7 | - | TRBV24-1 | CATSDSGRLSYEQYF | TGTGCCACCAGTGACAGCGGGAGGCTCTCCTACGAGCAGTACTTC
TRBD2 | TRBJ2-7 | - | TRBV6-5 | CASSYSQREGPYEQYF | TGTGCCAGCAGTTACTCCCAGCGGGAGGGCCCCTACGAGCAGTACTTC
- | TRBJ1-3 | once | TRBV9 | CASPEDSGNTIYF | TGTGCCAGCCCGGAGGACTCTGGAAACACCATATATTTT
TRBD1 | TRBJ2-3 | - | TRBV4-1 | CASSHPGGQGTDTQYF | TGCGCCAGCAGCCACCCCGGGGGACAGGGGACAGATACGCAGTATTTT
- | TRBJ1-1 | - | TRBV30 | CAWSKRMSDTEAFF | TGTGCCTGGAGTAAGAGGATGTCGGACACTGAAGCTTTCTTT
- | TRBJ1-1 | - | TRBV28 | CASSLSENTEAFF | TGTGCCAGCAGTTTATCAGAGAACACTGAAGCTTTCTTT
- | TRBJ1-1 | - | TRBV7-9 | CASRFQGDTEAFF | TGTGCCAGCAGATTTCAGGGCGACACTGAAGCTTTCTTT
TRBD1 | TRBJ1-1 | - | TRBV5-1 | CASSLGGQGRVGAFF | TGCGCCAGCAGCTTGGGAGGACAGGGCCGTGTGGGAGCTTTCTTT
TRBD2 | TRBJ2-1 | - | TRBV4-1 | CASSQGSASGRGTYNEQFF | TGCGCCAGCAGCCAAGGGTCAGCTAGCGGGAGAGGGACCTACAATGAGCAGTTCTTC
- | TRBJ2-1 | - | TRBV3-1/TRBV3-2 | CASSQASDENEQFF | TGTGCCAGCAGCCAGGCTAGCGATGAAAATGAGCAGTTCTTC